The 10 T cell receptor beta chains below come from one sample, sequenced in a study of OX40 agonist ivuxolimab in advanced cancers. Library preparation used the immunoSEQ multiplex PCR assay. TCRdb stores this immuneACCESS table with in-frame sequences only. Part of the clones is absent; in the studies checked, under half of the shortfall reflects unresolved V genes, and no reason is known for the rest. Present in this sample are some 65,000 clones, around 90% of which were seen just once. The biggest ten clones account for approximately 0.37% of the sample. Sequencing was performed on CD4+ or CD8+ T cells sorted from blood, taken in a trial of the OX40 agonist ivuxolimab. Receptor source: an adult with an advanced solid tumor such as melanoma, head and neck, liver or kidney cancer.

V gene TRBV6-5 combines with J gene TRBJ1-1, with D possibly being TRBD1 (5 bases). The CDR3 has 14 residues. Trimming cost V 6 bases and J 3 bases, with 14 bases left between them. Germline values: CDR1 MNHEY, CDR2 SVGAGI. CDR3 residues: CASRPTWGDTEAFF. As DNA, the CDR3 is TGTGCCAGCAGGCCGACCTGGGGGGACACTGAAGCTTTCTTT.

The chain recombines TRBV10-3 with TRBJ2-7; TRBD1 agrees at 10 bases. Germline CDR1 and CDR2: ENHRY and SYGVKD. V shed 5 bases, J shed 5 bases, and the junction held 6 bases outside the gene matches. This CDR3 contains 14 residues. The CDR3 nucleotides are TGTGCCATCAGTACCGGGACAGGGGTAAACGAGCAGTACTTC. This codes for CAISTGTGVNEQYF.

The chain combines TRBV25-1 with TRBJ2-7, with 10 bases that match TRBD1. V lost 3 bases to trimming and J lost 2 bases; unmatched junction nucleotides: 4. Germline CDR1 MGHDK, CDR2 SYGVNS. The CDR3 totals 15 residues. Here the CDR3 reads CASSDRDRGAYEQYF. The CDR3 nucleotides read TGTGCCAGCAGTGATCGGGACAGGGGAGCCTACGAGCAGTACTTC.

This clone was seen a single time. The rearrangement joins TRBV13 to TRBJ2-7, with 9 bases matching TRBD1. Germline V CDR1 and CDR2: PRHDT, FYEKMQ (reference sequence). The junction had 5 bases not matched to a gene; V was cut back by 2 bases and J by 0 bases. There are 16 residues in the CDR3. In nucleotides, the CDR3 is TGTGCCAGCAGCTTATACTGGGACAGGGACTCCTACGAGCAGTACTTC. Translation: CASSLYWDRDSYEQYF. Supplemented by reference TRBV13 and TRBJ2-7, the full variable domain reads AAGVIQSPRHLIKEKRETATLKCYPIPRHDTVYWYQQGPGQDPQFLISFYEKMQSDKGSIPDRFSAQQFSDYHSELNMSSLELGDSALYFCASSLYWDRDSYEQYFGPGTRLTVT.

V and J are TRBV18 and TRBJ1-1, with 10 positions matching TRBD1. The V gene's germline CDR1 is KGHSH and CDR2 LQKENI. The V and J ends lost 3 bases and 3 bases, in that order; junction bases with no gene match: 10. CDR3 length: 17 residues. The chain's CDR3 is CASSPRTGGSKDTEAFF. CDR3 DNA: TGTGCCAGCTCACCCAGGACAGGGGGGTCTAAGGACACTGAAGCTTTCTTT.

The rearrangement links TRBV5-1 to TRBJ1-1, with 10 bases identical to TRBD1. Looked up from germline, CDR1 is SGHRS and CDR2 is YFSETQ. The V and J ends lost 4 bases and 5 bases, in that order; junction bases with no gene match: 5. CDR3 length equals 14 residues. In nucleotides, the CDR3 is TGCGCCAGCAGCACCTGGACAGGGGGAACTGAAGCTTTCTTT. It translates to CASSTWTGGTEAFF.

This chain connects TRBV6-6 to TRBJ2-7; the D gene is possibly TRBD1 (7 bases). Germline V CDR1 and CDR2: MNHNY, SVGAGI (reference sequence). The V end was cut by 4 bases, the J end by 3 bases, with 13 bases between. CDR3 length: 14 amino acids. The CDR3 DNA reads TGTGCCAGCAGTTCTCAGGGGGGTGGCTACGAGCAGTACTTC. Protein sequence: CASSSQGGGYEQYF.

The chain combines TRBV6-1 with TRBJ1-6; the D gene is possibly TRBD1 (6 bases). CDR3 length: 16 residues. V lost 0 bases to trimming and J lost 14 bases, with 20 bases between them. The germline gives CDR1 MNHNS, CDR2 SASEGT. CDR3 DNA sequence: TGTGCCAGCAGTGAAGCGGCGGCGGGGGGCGCAATTACCCTCCACTTT. Translated, it gives CASSEAAAGGAITLHF.

This clone was observed a handful of times. The rearrangement uses TRBV5-4 and TRBJ1-4; 7 bases are shared with TRBD1. This CDR3 comprises 15 residues. The J segment lost 8 bases and the V segment lost 5 bases, leaving 12 bases of the junction unmatched. Germline V lookup: CDR1 SGHNT, CDR2 YYREEE (reference sequence). The CDR3 DNA follows: TGTGCCAGCAGTCCGGACAGGCGTATAGGAGAAAAACTGTTTTTT. This codes for CASSPDRRIGEKLFF. The whole variable domain, filled in from reference TRBV5-4 and TRBJ1-4, reads ETGVTQSPTHLIKTRGQQVTLRCSSQSGHNTVSWYQQALGQGPQFIFQYYREEENGRGNFPPRFSGLQFPNYSSELNVNALELDDSALYLCASSPDRRIGEKLFFGSGTQLSVL.

V usage is TRBV6-4 and J usage is TRBJ1-2; 7 bases match TRBD1. Germline values: CDR1 MRHNA, CDR2 SNTAGT. The CDR3 has 14 amino acids. Germline trimming cut 3 bases from V and 8 bases from J; bases unmatched to any gene: 9. CDR3 in amino acids: CASSEHRGRSGYTF. CDR3 nucleotide sequence: TGTGCCAGCAGTGAACACAGGGGTAGGAGCGGCTACACCTTC.